The next 21 T cell receptor beta chains were all read from a single sample in a study of T cell repertoires in cytomegalovirus infection. TCRdb reprocessed the reads via MiXCR and lists one record per CDR3 protein. This sample has about 440,000 distinct CDR3 sequences, with 30% to 40% found just once. What was sequenced was PBMCs. Receptors were obtained from a human donor in good health (CMV status not recorded). Some clones in this sample may be carry-over from other donors' samples.

The chain has TRBV4-1 and TRBJ2-7; TRBD2 is a possible D gene (5 bases). CDR1 and CDR2 (germline): MGHRA, YSYEKL. This CDR3 has 13 amino acids. Trimming left V 4 bases short and J 4 bases short, with 11 bases between. The DNA of the CDR3 is TGCGCCAGCAGCCTTGACTACCCTTACGAGCAGTACTTC. Residues: CASSLDYPYEQYF.

This clonotype turned up a few times. This chain connects TRBV28 to TRBJ2-7; 7 nucleotides line up with TRBD1. V was clipped by 4 bases and J by 7 bases; unmatched bases: 4. Germline V CDR1 and CDR2: MDHEN, SYDVKM. This CDR3 region has 12 residues. The CDR3 region is CASSSYRGEQYF. The CDR3, as DNA: TGTGCCAGCAGTTCTTACAGGGGTGAGCAGTACTTC.

The chain is built from TRBV7-8 and TRBJ1-2; a weak D match, TRBD1 (5 bases). CDR1 and CDR2 (germline): SGHVS, FQNEAQ. The V end was cut by 2 bases, the J end by 3 bases, with 13 bases between. This CDR3 is built from 15 residues. This chain's CDR3 is CASSLRGGVYYGYTF. DNA for the CDR3: TGTGCCAGCAGCTTACGCGGGGGGGTATACTATGGCTACACCTTC.

Comment on this clonotype: Sequence at one end of the junction differs from germline and may be a read error. The chain joins TRBV4-3 to TRBJ2-1, with 8 bases aligning to TRBD2. Germline V gene data show CDR1 as LGHNA and CDR2 as YSLEER. This CDR3 comprises 16 residues. CDR3: CASSQDPGGGNNGQFF. Here the CDR3 DNA reads TGCGCCAGCAGCCAAGATCCTGGCGGGGGGAACAATGGGCAGTTCTTC.

In the case of this clonotype: Compared with germline, one end of the junction differs, possibly owing to a read error. This chain uses TRBV20-1 with TRBJ1-5; no reliable D call. This CDR3 comprises 13 residues. The V gene's germline CDR1 is DFQATT and CDR2 SNEGSKA (reference sequence). Written as DNA, the CDR3 is TGCAGTGCTAGCGGCTCGGGCAATCAGCCCCAGAATTTT. Its protein product is CSASGSGNQPQNF.

This clonotype has a single count. A much larger clonotype is one base distant, so this may be a read error. The chain carries TRBV7-2 and TRBJ2-2, with 9 bases fitting TRBD1. CDR1 is SGHTA and CDR2 is FQGNSA in the germline V gene. V was pared by 9 bases and J by 3 bases, with 8 bases of the junction left unmatched. The CDR3 is 15 amino acids. CDR3 DNA sequence: TGTGCCAGAACCTCGGGACAGGGTGACACCGGGGAGCTGTTTTTT. It is translated as CARTSGQGDTGELFF.

The chain uses TRBV19 and TRBJ2-2; 10 nucleotides match TRBD1. From germline, CDR1 is LNHDA and CDR2 SQIVND (reference sequence). J was trimmed by 7 bases and V by 4 bases; bases with no gene match: 9. The CDR3 spans 16 residues. The CDR3, as DNA: TGTGCCAGTAGTACCTCCCGGACAGGGGGAAGCGGGGAGCTGTTTTTT. This translates into CASSTSRTGGSGELFF.

The chain uses TRBV18 and TRBJ1-3; D remains ambiguous. Germline loops: CDR1 KGHSH, CDR2 LQKENI. The CDR3 length is 16 residues. With 1 base removed from V and 0 bases from J, the gap between germline ends came to 10 bases. The DNA for the CDR3 is TGTGCCAGCTCACCACTGAGGCCCGACTCTGGAAACACCATATATTTT. This sequence encodes CASSPLRPDSGNTIYF. The complete variable domain, with remaining parts taken from reference TRBV18 and TRBJ1-3, reads NAGVMQNPRHLVRRRGQEARLRCSPMKGHSHVYWYRQLPEEGLKFMVYLQKENIIDESGMPKERFSAEFPKEGPSILRIQQVVRGDSAAYFCASSPLRPDSGNTIYFGEGSWLTVV.

With regard to this clonotype: A read error is possible here, since a much larger clone lies one base away. As the CDR3 is not closed by the conserved phenylalanine or tryptophan, this likely results from a read error. The gene calls are TRBV7-2 and TRBJ2-3, with 9 bases identical to TRBD2. The CDR3 runs to 15 residues. Per the germline V gene, CDR1 is SGHTA and CDR2 is FQGNSA. V was pared by 5 bases and J by 2 bases, with 5 bases of the junction left unmatched. This CDR3 is CASSRLAGDTDTQYL. The DNA for the CDR3 is TGTGCCAGCAGCCGTTTAGCGGGGGACACAGATACGCAGTATTTA.

The chain employs TRBV6-1 and TRBJ2-3; D ambiguous. The ends were cut back, 1 base at V and 1 base at J, with 6 bases in the middle. This CDR3 is 14 amino acids long. Germline V gives CDR1 MNHNS, CDR2 SASEGT. The CDR3, as DNA: TGTGCCAGCAGTGAAGTGGGTCGCACAGATACGCAGTATTTT. This translates into CASSEVGRTDTQYF.

The CDR3 bases are TGCAGTGCTAGAAACCACGACAGGGGTAGAACCTACAATGAGCAGTTCTTC. This encodes CSARNHDRGRTYNEQFF. The rearrangement joins TRBV20-1 to TRBJ2-1; 8 bases match TRBD1. The germline CDR1 and CDR2 sequences are DFQATT and SNEGSKA (reference sequence). The V segment lost 2 bases and the J segment 2 bases; nucleotides outside the gene matches: 11. The CDR3 is 17 amino acids.

Only a few counts were recorded for this clonotype. The chain couples TRBV4-1 to TRBJ2-2; 8 positions agree with TRBD2. The ends lost 4 bases at V and 1 base at J; junction bases unmatched: 8. This CDR3 contains 17 residues. Looked up from germline, CDR1 is MGHRA and CDR2 is YSYEKL. In nucleotides, the CDR3 is TGCGCCAGCAGCCGCGGACCGGGACTAGAGAACACCGGGGAGCTGTTTTTT. Amino acid sequence: CASSRGPGLENTGELFF.

CDR3 region: CASSESMGLAPKRSYNEQFF. DNA for the CDR3: TGTGCCAGCAGTGAGTCAATGGGACTAGCGCCCAAGCGCTCCTACAATGAGCAGTTCTTC. The gene calls are TRBV2 and TRBJ2-1; 10 nucleotides line up with TRBD2. Germline CDR1 SNHLY, CDR2 FYNNEI. With V trimmed by 3 bases and J by 0 bases, 14 bases remained unmatched. CDR3 size: 20 residues.

This clonotype was observed many times. The chain couples TRBV6-5 to TRBJ1-1; TRBD1 might be the D (6 bases). The CDR3 totals 15 residues. Trimming stripped 0 bases from V and 1 base from J, with 9 bases between. CDR1 is MNHEY, CDR2 SVGAGI, per germline. The DNA for the CDR3 is TGTGCCAGCAGTTACTCGACAGGAACGAACACTGAAGCTTTCTTT. Its translation: CASSYSTGTNTEAFF.

The rearrangement links TRBV4-1 to TRBJ1-6; 9 nucleotides line up with TRBD1. The germline CDR1 and CDR2 sequences are MGHRA and YSYEKL. The V gene end was trimmed by 2 bases and the J gene end by 9 bases; junction bases not matched to a gene: 8. CDR3 length: 16 residues. The CDR3 reads CASSQLKQGASSPLHF. The CDR3 DNA sequence: TGCGCCAGCAGCCAACTCAAACAGGGGGCAAGTTCACCCCTCCACTTT.

DNA of the CDR3: TGCAGTGCTAGAGATCACCGACCTCGTAATCAGCCCCAGCATTTT. This gives the protein CSARDHRPRNQPQHF. The J gene is TRBJ1-5, the V gene TRBV20-1; D not resolved. CDR1 and CDR2 (germline): DFQATT, SNEGSKA (reference sequence). The CDR3 consists of 15 residues. Trimming shortened V by 0 bases and J by 4 bases, and 13 bases separated the two germline ends.

This clonotype was seen only a few times. In nucleotides, the CDR3 is TGCGCCAGCAGTAAGGTCTTAATATCGGAGACCCAGTACTTC. Translation gives CASSKVLISETQYF. V gene TRBV4-1 combines with J gene TRBJ2-5; no clear D. The V and J ends lost 6 bases and 5 bases respectively, with 16 bases between them. Germline CDR1 is MGHRA and CDR2 is YSYEKL. The CDR3 consists of 14 residues.

The chain employs TRBV19 and TRBJ2-7; D uncertain. Germline-derived CDR1 and CDR2 are LNHDA and SQIVND (reference sequence). CDR3 length equals 15 residues. The V end was cut by 1 base, the J end by 3 bases, with 13 bases between. CDR3 coding DNA: TGTGCCAGTAGTATAGGTGGCCAGCTAGGCTACGAGCAGTACTTC. The encoded protein is CASSIGGQLGYEQYF.

The rearrangement links TRBV10-2 to TRBJ1-6, with a possible D match to TRBD1 (6 bases). The CDR3 length is 14 residues. In germline, CDR1 is WSHSY, CDR2 SAAADI. Trimming stripped 5 bases from V and 9 bases from J, with 14 bases between. Here the CDR3 reads CASSSDSGASPLHF. CDR3 nucleotide sequence: TGCGCCAGCAGTTCGGACAGTGGGGCTTCACCCCTCCACTTT.

At least ten counts were recorded for this clonotype. The J gene is TRBJ1-5, the V gene TRBV6-1; tentative D call: TRBD1 (5 bases). With 0 bases removed from V and 4 bases from J, the gap between germline ends came to 10 bases. In germline, CDR1 is MNHNS, CDR2 SASEGT. This CDR3 is built from 15 residues. DNA for the CDR3: TGTGCCAGCAGTGAAGCGGTAGGGACGAATCAGCCCCAGCATTTT. Protein sequence: CASSEAVGTNQPQHF.

The V and J genes are TRBV20-1 and TRBJ2-1; 11 nucleotides agree with TRBD2. The CDR3 has 14 amino acids. Germline V gives CDR1 DFQATT, CDR2 SNEGSKA (reference sequence). V was pared by 6 bases and J by 2 bases, with 3 bases of the junction left unmatched. The CDR3 region is CSALAGGAYNEQFF. CDR3 coding DNA: TGCAGTGCATTAGCGGGGGGGGCCTACAATGAGCAGTTCTTC.